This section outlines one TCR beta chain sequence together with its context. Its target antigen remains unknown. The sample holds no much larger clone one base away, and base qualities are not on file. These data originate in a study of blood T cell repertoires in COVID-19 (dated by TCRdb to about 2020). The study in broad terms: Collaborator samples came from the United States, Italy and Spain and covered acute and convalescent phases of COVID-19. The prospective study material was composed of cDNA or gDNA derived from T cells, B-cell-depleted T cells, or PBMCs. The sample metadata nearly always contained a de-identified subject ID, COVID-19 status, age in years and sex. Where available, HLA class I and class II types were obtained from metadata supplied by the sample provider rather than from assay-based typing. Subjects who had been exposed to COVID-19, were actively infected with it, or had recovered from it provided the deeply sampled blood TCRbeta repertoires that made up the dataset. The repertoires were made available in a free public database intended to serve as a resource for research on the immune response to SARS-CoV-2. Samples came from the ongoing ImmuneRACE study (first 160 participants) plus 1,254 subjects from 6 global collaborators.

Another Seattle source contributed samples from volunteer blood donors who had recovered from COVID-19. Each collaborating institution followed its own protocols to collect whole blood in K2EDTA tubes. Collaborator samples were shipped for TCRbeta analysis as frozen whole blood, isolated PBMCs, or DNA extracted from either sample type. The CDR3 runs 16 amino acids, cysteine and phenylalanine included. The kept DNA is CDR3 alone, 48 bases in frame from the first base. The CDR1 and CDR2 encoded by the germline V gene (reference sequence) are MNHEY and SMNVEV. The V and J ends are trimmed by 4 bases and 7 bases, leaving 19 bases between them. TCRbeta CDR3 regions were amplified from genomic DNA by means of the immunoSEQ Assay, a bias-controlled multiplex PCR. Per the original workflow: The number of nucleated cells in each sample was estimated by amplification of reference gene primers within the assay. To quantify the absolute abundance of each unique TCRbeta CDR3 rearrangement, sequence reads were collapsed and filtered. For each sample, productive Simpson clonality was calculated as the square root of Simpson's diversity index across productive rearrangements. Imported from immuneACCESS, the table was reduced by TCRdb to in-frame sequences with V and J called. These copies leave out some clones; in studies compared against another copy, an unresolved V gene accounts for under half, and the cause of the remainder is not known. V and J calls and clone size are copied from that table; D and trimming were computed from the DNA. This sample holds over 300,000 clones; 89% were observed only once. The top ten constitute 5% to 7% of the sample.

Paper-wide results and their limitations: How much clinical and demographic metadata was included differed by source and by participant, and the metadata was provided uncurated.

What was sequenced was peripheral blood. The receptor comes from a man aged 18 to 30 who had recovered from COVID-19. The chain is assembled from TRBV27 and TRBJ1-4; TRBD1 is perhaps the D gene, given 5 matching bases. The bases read TGTGCCAGCAGTTCAGAATCAGGGATCGGGGGTGAAAAACTGTTTTTT. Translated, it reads CASSSESGIGGEKLFF. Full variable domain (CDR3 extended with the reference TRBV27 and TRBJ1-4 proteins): EAQVTQNPRYLITVTGKKLTVTCSQNMNHEYMSWYRQDPGLGLRQIYYSMNVEVTDKGDVPEGYKVSRKEKRNFPLILESPSPNQTSLYFCASSSESGIGGEKLFFGSGTQLSVL.